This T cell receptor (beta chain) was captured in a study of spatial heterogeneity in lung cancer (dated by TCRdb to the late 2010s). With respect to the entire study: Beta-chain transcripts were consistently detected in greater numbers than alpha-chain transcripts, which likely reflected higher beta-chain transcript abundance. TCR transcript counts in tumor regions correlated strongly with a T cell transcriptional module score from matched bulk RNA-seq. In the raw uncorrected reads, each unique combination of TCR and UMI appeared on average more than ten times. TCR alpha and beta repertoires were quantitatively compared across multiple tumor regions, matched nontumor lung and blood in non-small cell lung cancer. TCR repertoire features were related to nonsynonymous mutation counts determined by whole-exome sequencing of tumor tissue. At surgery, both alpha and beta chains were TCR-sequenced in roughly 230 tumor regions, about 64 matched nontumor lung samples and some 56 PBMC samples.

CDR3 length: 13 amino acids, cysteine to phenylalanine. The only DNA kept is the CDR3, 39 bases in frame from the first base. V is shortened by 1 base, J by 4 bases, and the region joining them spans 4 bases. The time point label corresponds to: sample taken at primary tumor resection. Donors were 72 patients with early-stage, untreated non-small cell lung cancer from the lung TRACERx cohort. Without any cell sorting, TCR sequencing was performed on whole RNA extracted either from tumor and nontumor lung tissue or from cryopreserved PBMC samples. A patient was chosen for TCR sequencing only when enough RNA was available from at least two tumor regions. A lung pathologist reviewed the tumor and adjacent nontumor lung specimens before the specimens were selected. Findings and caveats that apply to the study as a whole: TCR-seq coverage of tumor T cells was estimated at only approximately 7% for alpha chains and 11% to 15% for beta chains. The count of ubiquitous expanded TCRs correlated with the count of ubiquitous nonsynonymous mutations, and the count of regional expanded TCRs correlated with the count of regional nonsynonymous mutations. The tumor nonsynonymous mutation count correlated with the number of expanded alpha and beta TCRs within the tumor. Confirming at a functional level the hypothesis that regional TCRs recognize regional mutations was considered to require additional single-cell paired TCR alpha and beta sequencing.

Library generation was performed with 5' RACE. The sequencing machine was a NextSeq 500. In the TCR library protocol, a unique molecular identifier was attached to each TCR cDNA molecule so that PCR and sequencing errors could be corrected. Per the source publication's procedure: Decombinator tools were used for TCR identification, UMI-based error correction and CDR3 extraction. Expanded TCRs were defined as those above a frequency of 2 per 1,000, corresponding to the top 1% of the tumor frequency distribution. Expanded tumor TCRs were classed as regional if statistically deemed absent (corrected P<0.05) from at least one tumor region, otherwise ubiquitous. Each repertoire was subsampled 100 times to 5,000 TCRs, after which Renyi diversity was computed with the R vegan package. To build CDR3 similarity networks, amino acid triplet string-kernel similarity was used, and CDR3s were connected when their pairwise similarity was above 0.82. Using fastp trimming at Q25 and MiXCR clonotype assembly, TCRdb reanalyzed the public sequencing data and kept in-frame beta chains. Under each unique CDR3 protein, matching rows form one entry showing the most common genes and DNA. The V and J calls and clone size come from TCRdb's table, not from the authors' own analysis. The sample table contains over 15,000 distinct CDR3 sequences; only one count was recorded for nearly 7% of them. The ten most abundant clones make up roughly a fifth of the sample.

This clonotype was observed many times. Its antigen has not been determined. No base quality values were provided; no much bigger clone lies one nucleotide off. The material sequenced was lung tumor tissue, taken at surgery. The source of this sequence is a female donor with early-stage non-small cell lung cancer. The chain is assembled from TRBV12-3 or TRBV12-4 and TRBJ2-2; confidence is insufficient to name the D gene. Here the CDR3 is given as CASSLVVTGELFF. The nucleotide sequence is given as TGTGCCAGCAGTTTAGTGGTCACCGGGGAGCTGTTTTTT.